The clone carrying this T cell receptor (beta chain) showed up just a few times. What it binds is not known. These data come from a study of blood T cells in healthy people across ages. Notes on the study in general: The donors' CMV status was not determined, possibly confounding changes in expanded clonotypes. It was held that diversity estimates obtained from one million T cells represented underestimates.

V was trimmed by 5 bases and J by 5 bases, leaving 12 bases between them. CDR3 length: 13 amino acids. Germline V gene sequence: CDR1 MGHDK, CDR2 SYGVNS. PCR was performed a second time for roughly 7 to 12 cycles using a sample-barcoded 5' primer and a J-beta primer mix. A tag from a template-switch adaptor with 12 random nucleotides marked each cDNA molecule. In TCRdb, the 5' RACE reads were re-called with MiXCR into one record per CDR3 protein. The sample consists of around 1,000,000 distinct CDR3 sequences, almost 25% of them appearing once. The sample was also reused in another study, on T cells of mothers and their children.

Sequences were obtained from blood. This sequence joins TRBV25-1 and TRBJ1-1; D is ambiguous. The receptor was isolated from a girl aged 2 to 9 in good health. CDR3 sequence: CASSFAVQTEAFF. As DNA, the CDR3 is TGTGCCAGCAGTTTTGCGGTTCAGACTGAAGCTTTCTTT.